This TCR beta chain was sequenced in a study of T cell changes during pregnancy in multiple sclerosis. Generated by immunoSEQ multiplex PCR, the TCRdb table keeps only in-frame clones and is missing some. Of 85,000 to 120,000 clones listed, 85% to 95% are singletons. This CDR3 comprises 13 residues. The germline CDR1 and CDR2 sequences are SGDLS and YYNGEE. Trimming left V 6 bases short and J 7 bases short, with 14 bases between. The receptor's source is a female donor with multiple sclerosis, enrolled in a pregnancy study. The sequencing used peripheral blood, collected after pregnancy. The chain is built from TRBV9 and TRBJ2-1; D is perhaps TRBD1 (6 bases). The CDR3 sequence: CASNRGGTNEQFF. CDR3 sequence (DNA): TGTGCCAGCAATAGAGGGGGTACTAATGAGCAGTTCTTC.